One and the same sample provided the 10 T cell receptor beta chains below, sequenced in a study of shared clonotypes between healthy human individuals. Sequencing was performed with immunoSEQ multiplex PCR; in TCRdb, only in-frame clones are kept and a portion is missing. The table has approximately 1,000,000 clones, around 78% seen once. Input material: memory CD4+ T cells from PBMCs. The subset was: CD45RA-negative fraction. The receptors here all came from a man between 18 and 35 years old in good health. Some clones in this sample may be carry-over from other donors' samples.

The rearrangement joins TRBV4-1 to TRBJ2-1; no firm D call. The CDR3 runs to 11 residues. CDR1 and CDR2 from the germline V gene are MGHRA and YSYEKL. Deletions cut 6 bases from V and 12 bases from J, with 12 bases between. The CDR3 spells CASRDEVVQFF. CDR3 nucleotides: TGCGCCAGCAGGGACGAGGTTGTGCAGTTCTTC.

V and J are TRBV5-1 and TRBJ2-3; D ambiguous. The CDR3 consists of 13 residues. Trimming pared 6 bases from V and 2 bases from J, leaving 10 bases between. Germline assignment: CDR1 SGHRS and CDR2 YFSETQ. CDR3 sequence: CASKSIPTDTQYF. CDR3 DNA: TGCGCCAGCAAATCCATCCCCACAGATACGCAGTATTTT.

This clone was seen more than once but under ten times. The CDR3 sequence: CSVTHTNTEAFF. The CDR3 nucleotides read TGCAGCGTTACGCATACGAACACTGAAGCTTTCTTT. The chain employs TRBV29-1 and TRBJ1-1, with unresolved D. Germline V gene data show CDR1 as SQVTM and CDR2 as ANQGSEA. V lost 5 bases and J lost 1, with 8 bases in between. The CDR3 is 12 residues long.

The sample holds a few counts of this clone. The rearrangement uses TRBV10-3 and TRBJ1-5, with D uncertain. Trimming left V 5 bases short and J 0 bases short, with 8 bases between. Germline CDR1 is ENHRY and CDR2 is SYGVKD. The CDR3 consists of 14 residues. The CDR3, as DNA: TGTGCCATCAGTCCGAAAATTAGCAATCAGCCCCAGCATTTT. Amino acid sequence: CAISPKISNQPQHF.

The chain carries TRBV2 and TRBJ1-1, with 9 bases aligning to TRBD1. Trimming cost V 7 bases and J 6 bases; bases outside gene matches: 6. The CDR3 is made up of 13 amino acids. Per germline, CDR1 SNHLY and CDR2 FYNNEI. The CDR3 region has the DNA TGTGCCAGCATCTCGGACAGGGGCGCTGAAGCTTTCTTT. Protein sequence: CASISDRGAEAFF.

This clone was counted at least ten times. V is TRBV5-4 and J is TRBJ2-3, with 10 positions matching TRBD2. From germline, CDR1 is SGHNT and CDR2 YYREEE (reference sequence). There are 18 residues in the CDR3. Trimming took 0 bases from V and 2 from J; bases not matched to a gene: 9. Here the CDR3 reads CASSLGLAGVLNTDTQYF. The CDR3 DNA follows: TGTGCCAGCAGCTTGGGTCTAGCGGGAGTGCTCAACACAGATACGCAGTATTTT. Full variable domain (remainder filled in from reference TRBV5-4 and TRBJ2-3): ETGVTQSPTHLIKTRGQQVTLRCSSQSGHNTVSWYQQALGQGPQFIFQYYREEENGRGNFPPRFSGLQFPNYSSELNVNALELDDSALYLCASSLGLAGVLNTDTQYFGPGTRLTVL.

This clone was seen a single time. The chain employs TRBV27 and TRBJ2-7; D might be TRBD2 (6 bases). V gave up 9 bases and J gave up 4 bases, with 25 bases separating them. Germline assignment: CDR1 MNHEY and CDR2 SMNVEV (reference sequence). This CDR3 is 16 amino acids long. CDR3 nucleotide sequence: TGTGCCAGTGGCGGCCTGATGGTAGCAGGGAGGTACGAGCAGTACTTC. Translation gives CASGGLMVAGRYEQYF.

V is TRBV2 and J is TRBJ2-3; a possible D gene is TRBD2 (5 bases). CDR3 length: 14 amino acids. Germline V gene lookup returns CDR1 SNHLY and CDR2 FYNNEI. Trimming removed 7 bases at V and 2 bases at J, with 13 bases between. CDR3 sequence reads: CASNQDSDTDTQYF. DNA of the CDR3: TGTGCCAGCAATCAGGACTCAGACACAGATACGCAGTATTTT. The variable domain in full, with the rest retrieved from reference TRBV2 and TRBJ2-3, is EPEVTQTPSHQVTQMGQEVILRCVPISNHLYFYWYRQILGQKVEFLVSFYNNEISEKSEIFDDQFSVERPDGSNFTLKIRSTKLEDSAMYFCASNQDSDTDTQYFGPGTRLTVL.

The chain couples TRBV6-6 to TRBJ1-1, with 10 positions matching TRBD1. V shed 6 bases, J shed 1 base, and the junction held 2 bases outside the gene matches. The CDR3 is 14 residues long. Germline CDR1 is MNHNY and CDR2 is SVGAGI (reference sequence). CDR3 DNA sequence: TGTGCCAGCAGCCGACAGGGGGCGAACACTGAAGCTTTCTTT. Encoded protein: CASSRQGANTEAFF.

Regarding this clone: Other DNA sequences of this sample code for an identical CDR3. This chain uses TRBV27 with TRBJ2-7, with D hard to call. From germline, CDR1 is MNHEY and CDR2 SMNVEV (reference sequence). The CDR3 length is 13 residues. The V end lost 0 bases, the J end lost 3 bases, and 6 bases lay between the germline ends. This CDR3 reads CASSLSGIYEQYF. The CDR3 nucleotides are TGTGCCAGCAGTTTATCCGGAATCTACGAGCAGTACTTC.